The 12 T cell receptor beta chains listed next were all sequenced from one sample in a study of OX40 agonist ivuxolimab in advanced cancers. Library generation was performed with the immunoSEQ multiplex PCR assay. Drawn from immuneACCESS, this table holds only the in-frame rearrangements with V and J called that TCRdb kept. Clones are partly lost; checked studies trace under half to an unresolved V gene and leave the rest unexplained. The sample records 30,000 to 35,000 clones, roughly 80% of which are singletons. The top ten constitute over 2.5% of the sample. The specimen comprised CD4+ or CD8+ T cells sorted from blood, sampled in a trial of the OX40 agonist ivuxolimab. These receptors originate from an adult with an advanced solid tumor such as melanoma, head and neck, liver or kidney cancer.

The rearrangement links TRBV6-5 to TRBJ2-5; D remains ambiguous. This CDR3 region has 14 residues. Per germline, CDR1 MNHEY and CDR2 SVGAGI. V was cut by 0 bases and J by 1 base, with 6 bases left in between. CDR3 protein: CASSYSQIQETQYF. The CDR3 DNA reads as TGTGCCAGCAGTTACTCCCAGATCCAAGAGACCCAGTACTTC.

The chain uses TRBV7-6 and TRBJ2-5; D is uncertain. Germline V gives CDR1 SGHVS, CDR2 FNYEAQ. Trimming removed 1 base at V and 2 bases at J, with 2 bases between. The CDR3 contains 12 residues. The CDR3 sequence is CASSLVQETQYF. In DNA form, the CDR3 reads TGTGCCAGCAGCTTAGTACAAGAGACCCAGTACTTC.

The chain is built from TRBV19 and TRBJ1-6; 7 bases line up with TRBD1. This CDR3 contains 15 residues. Looked up from germline, CDR1 is LNHDA and CDR2 is SQIVND (reference sequence). The V gene end was trimmed by 5 bases and the J gene end by 7 bases; junction bases not matched to a gene: 8. CDR3 residues: CASSRQGVRNSPLHF. The CDR3 region has the DNA TGTGCCAGTAGTCGACAGGGAGTGCGGAATTCACCCCTCCACTTT.

The chain couples TRBV21-1 to TRBJ2-5; the D segment call TRBD1 is taken from the table without a DNA check. TRBV21-1 is a pseudogene segment. This CDR3 has 15 amino acids. In nucleotides, the CDR3 is TGTGCCAGCAGCGAGGGGGAACCGTACCAAGAGACCCAGTACTTC. Translation: CASSEGEPYQETQYF.

The rearrangement links TRBV5-1 to TRBJ1-6; D not certain. The V end was cut by 3 bases, the J end by 5 bases, with 9 bases between. The germline gives CDR1 SGHRS, CDR2 YFSETQ. This CDR3 comprises 14 residues. The CDR3, as DNA: TGCGCCAGCAGCTGGCAGGAAAATAATTCACCCCTCCACTTT. Translated: CASSWQENNSPLHF.

The J gene is TRBJ2-1, the V gene TRBV18; D is possibly TRBD1 or TRBD2 (5 bases each). The CDR3 is made up of 15 amino acids. Germline V CDR1 and CDR2: KGHSH, LQKENI. Between the trimmed V and J ends, which lost 3 bases and 10 bases, there was a span of 19 bases. CDR3 sequence reads: CASSPPGPSDREQFF. CDR3 sequence (DNA): TGTGCCAGCTCACCGCCGGGGCCTTCTGATCGGGAGCAGTTCTTC.

The chain recombines TRBV7-3 with TRBJ2-1; either TRBD1 or TRBD2 may fit D (5 bases each). This CDR3 comprises 17 residues. Germline CDR1 SGHTA, CDR2 FQGTGA. The ends were cut back, 4 bases at V and 2 bases at J, with 18 bases in the middle. CDR3 coding DNA: TGTGCCAGCAGCTCCTCCACGGGGCGGTCCGCCTACAATGAGCAGTTCTTC. It yields the protein CASSSSTGRSAYNEQFF.

This sequence joins TRBV28 and TRBJ1-1, with a possible D match to TRBD1 (6 bases). V dropped 8 bases and J dropped 1 base, with 17 bases sitting between them. The CDR3 is made up of 15 amino acids. The germline V gene has CDR1 MDHEN and CDR2 SYDVKM. CDR3 residues: CASGPPDSPNTEAFF. In nucleotides, the CDR3 is TGTGCCAGCGGACCGCCGGACAGCCCGAACACTGAAGCTTTCTTT.

V and J are TRBV7-2 and TRBJ1-3; D uncertain. Trimming removed 4 bases from V and 4 bases from J, with 14 bases in between. The CDR3 has 15 residues. In germline, CDR1 is SGHTA, CDR2 FQGNSA. The DNA of the CDR3 is TGTGCCAGCAGCTCCGCTACATTATCGGGAAACACCATATATTTT. Translating it yields CASSSATLSGNTIYF.

The rearrangement joins TRBV19 to TRBJ2-5; possible D gene TRBD2, 6 bases. Germline assignment: CDR1 LNHDA and CDR2 SQIVND (reference sequence). V shed 3 bases and J shed 4 bases, with 15 bases lying between them. The CDR3 extends over 15 amino acids. The CDR3 DNA sequence: TGTGCCAGTAGTATGGGAGGTACCGGGGGAGAGACCCAGTACTTC. Translated, it gives CASSMGGTGGETQYF.

The chain employs TRBV7-2 and TRBJ2-6; TRBD1 might be the D (5 bases). CDR1 SGHTA and CDR2 FQGNSA come from the germline V gene. Trimming took 2 bases from V and 2 from J, leaving 10 bases between them. CDR3 size: 16 residues. CDR3 DNA sequence: TGTGCCAGCAGCTTAACGACAGTAACTGGGGCCAACGTCCTGACTTTC. Protein sequence: CASSLTTVTGANVLTF.

V usage is TRBV9 and J usage is TRBJ2-2; 9 bases fit TRBD2. J gave up 7 bases and V 0 bases, and 7 bases lay outside the gene matches. CDR1 is SGDLS and CDR2 is YYNGEE in the germline V gene. This CDR3 comprises 16 residues. CDR3 nucleotides: TGTGCCAGCAGCGTAGTTAGCGGGAGTAGGGTCGGGGAGCTGTTTTTT. It is translated as CASSVVSGSRVGELFF.